This TCR beta chain was retrieved from a study of blood T cell repertoires in COVID-19 (dated by TCRdb to between 2020 and 2021). Study-wide context: Samples covering the acute and convalescent phases of COVID-19 were provided by collaborators in the United States, Italy and Spain. The prospective study material was composed of cDNA or gDNA derived from T cells, B-cell-depleted T cells, or PBMCs. Subjects who had been exposed to COVID-19, were actively infected with it, or had recovered from it provided the deeply sampled blood TCRbeta repertoires that made up the dataset. A de-identified subject ID, COVID-19 status, age in years and sex were almost always included in the sample metadata. The repertoires were released in a freely available public database intended as a resource for research on the immune response to SARS-CoV-2. Where available, HLA class I and class II types were obtained from metadata supplied by the sample provider rather than from assay-based typing. Samples were obtained from the ongoing ImmuneRACE study (first 160 participants) and from 1,254 subjects provided by 6 global collaborators.

TCRbeta CDR3 regions were amplified from genomic DNA using the immunoSEQ Assay, a bias-controlled multiplex PCR. The study's own analysis went as follows. Within the assay, amplification of reference gene primers was used to estimate how many nucleated cells each sample contained. To quantify the absolute abundance of each unique TCRbeta CDR3 rearrangement, sequence reads were collapsed and filtered. Productive Simpson clonality was computed per sample as the square root of Simpson's diversity index over productive rearrangements. TCRdb holds this immuneACCESS table with in-frame rearrangements only. Some clones are missing; in checked studies, unresolved V genes explain under half, and the rest has no known cause. That table gives V, J and clone size, and the DNA gave D and trimming. The sample has fewer than 350,000 clones on record, about nine tenths of them singletons. The biggest ten clones account for 5.2% of the sample.

Of note for this clone: Its antigen specificity is not known. One base away there is no much larger clone; base qualities are not given.

Looking up the germline V gene yields CDR1 LGHNA and CDR2 YNFKEQ. V is pruned by 4 bases and J by 9 bases, leaving 6 bases of the junction without a gene match. The CDR3 goes from the cysteine to the phenylalanine over 15 residues. Only the CDR3 DNA is retained, 45 bases long and in frame from the first base. Study-wide conclusions, independent of this receptor: The amount of clinical and demographic metadata varied by source and participant and was provided uncurated.

Enrolling through a virtual design, the prospective study's participants ranged in age from roughly 18 to 89 years and lived across about two dozen United States geographic areas. In the prospective study, cohorts were assigned on the basis of participant-reported clinical history obtained from a screening survey and a study questionnaire. For ImmuneRACE Cohort 3, a participant was defined as recovered based on two consecutive negative NP/OP PCR tests, clearance by a healthcare professional, or resolution of symptoms. Each participant in the prospective study had whole blood, serum and a nasopharyngeal or oropharyngeal swab collected by mobile phlebotomists. Prospective study participants could optionally give additional blood draws and questionnaires over an approximately 2-month period. Blood samples from the prospective study were shipped frozen or at room temperature prior to DNA extraction.

The sequence links TRBV4-2 to TRBJ2-1, and 13 junctional nucleotides match TRBD2. The receptor's source is a man in his sixties who had recovered from COVID-19. The sequencing sample was made of PBMCs or T cells enriched from blood (not recorded which). At the DNA level, the sequence is TGTGCCAGCAGCCTTACTAGCGGGAGGGCCACTGAGCAGTTCTTC. This translates into CASSLTSGRATEQFF.